This T cell receptor beta chain was identified in a study of OX40 agonist ivuxolimab in advanced cancers. This table comes from immunoSEQ multiplex PCR, and its TCRdb copy is limited to in-frame clones, with some not included. Of about 22,000 clones in the sample, approximately 90% were seen once. Germline-derived CDR1 and CDR2 are SGHTA and FQGNSA. J gave up 5 bases and V 5 bases, and 5 bases lay outside the gene matches. CDR3 length equals 15 residues. The genes are TRBV7-2 and TRBJ1-4; the match to TRBD1 covers 10 bases. Sequencing used CD4+ or CD8+ T cells sorted from blood, obtained in a trial of the OX40 agonist ivuxolimab. This receptor was taken from an adult with an advanced solid tumor such as melanoma, head and neck, liver or kidney cancer. In nucleotides, the CDR3 is TGTGCCAGCAGCCGGGGGACAGGGGTCAATGAAAAACTGTTTTTT. This sequence encodes CASSRGTGVNEKLFF.